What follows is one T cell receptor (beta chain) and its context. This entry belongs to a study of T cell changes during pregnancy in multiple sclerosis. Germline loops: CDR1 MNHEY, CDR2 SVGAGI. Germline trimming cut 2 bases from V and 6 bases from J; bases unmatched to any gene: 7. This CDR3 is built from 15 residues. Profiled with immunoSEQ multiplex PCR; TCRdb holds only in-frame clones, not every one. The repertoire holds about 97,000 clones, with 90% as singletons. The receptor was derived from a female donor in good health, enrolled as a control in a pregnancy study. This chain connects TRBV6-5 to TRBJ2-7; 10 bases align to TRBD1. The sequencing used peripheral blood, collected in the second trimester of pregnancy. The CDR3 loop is CASSYLGTGVSEQYF. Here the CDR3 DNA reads TGTGCCAGCAGTTACCTTGGGACAGGGGTGTCCGAGCAGTACTTC.